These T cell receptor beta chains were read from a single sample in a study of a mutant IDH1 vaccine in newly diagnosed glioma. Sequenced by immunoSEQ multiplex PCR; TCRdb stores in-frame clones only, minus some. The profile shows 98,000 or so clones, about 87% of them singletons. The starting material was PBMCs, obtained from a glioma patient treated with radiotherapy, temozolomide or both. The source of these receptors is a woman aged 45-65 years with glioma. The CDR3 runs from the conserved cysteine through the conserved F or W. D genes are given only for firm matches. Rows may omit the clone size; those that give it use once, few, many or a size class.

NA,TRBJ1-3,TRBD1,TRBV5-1,TGCGCCAGCAGCTTGGGGACAGGGAGCTCTGGAAACACCATATATTTT,CASSLGTGSSGNTIYF
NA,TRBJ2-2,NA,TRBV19,TGTGCCAGCCGGGCATTGAACACCGGGGAGCTGTTTTTT,CASRALNTGELFF
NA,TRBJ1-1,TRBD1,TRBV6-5,TGTGCCAGCAGCTACATCAAGGACAGGGAAGCTTTCTTT,CASSYIKDREAFF
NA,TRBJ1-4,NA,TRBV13,TGTGCCAGCAGCCGGGGGAAGGACGAAAAACTGTTTTTT,CASSRGKDEKLFF
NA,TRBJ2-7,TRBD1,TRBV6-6,TGTGCCAGCAGTCCGGGACAGCACGCCTACGAGCAGTACTTC,CASSPGQHAYEQYF
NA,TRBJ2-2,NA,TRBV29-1,TGCAGCTTTCGTCGGGCCCCGGGTCCCGGGGAGCTGTTTTTT,CSFRRAPGPGELFF
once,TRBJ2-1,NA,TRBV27,TGTGCCAGCGGTCCTGGAGGATACAATGAGCAGTTCTTC,CASGPGGYNEQFF
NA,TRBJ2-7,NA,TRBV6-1,TGTGCCAGCAGTGACTTGGGGTTAACCTACGAGCAGTACTTC,CASSDLGLTYEQYF
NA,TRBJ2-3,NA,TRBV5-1,TGCGCCAGCAGCCCTAGTTCGACTAAGACCACAGATACGCAGTATTTT,CASSPSSTKTTDTQYF
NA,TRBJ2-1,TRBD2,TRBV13,TGTGCCAGCAGCCGGTGGTCTAGCGGCTACAATGAGCAGTTCTTC,CASSRWSSGYNEQFF
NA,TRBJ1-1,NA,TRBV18,TGTGCCAGCTCACTAAAGGCCGGGACGGTGAACACTGAAGCTTTCTTT,CASSLKAGTVNTEAFF
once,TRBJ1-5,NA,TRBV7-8,TGTGCCAGCAGCTTTAACAGGGATTATCAGCCCCAGCATTTT,CASSFNRDYQPQHF
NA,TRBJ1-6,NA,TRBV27,TGTGCCAGCAGTTTCTCTCCTCGTTCACCCCTCCACTTT,CASSFSPRSPLHF
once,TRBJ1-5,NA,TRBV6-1,TGTGCCAGCAGTGGGACAACAACTTCTACTCTTAGCAATCAGCCCCAGCATTTT,CASSGTTTSTLSNQPQHF
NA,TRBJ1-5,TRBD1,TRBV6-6,TGTGCCAGCAGTTTGACAGGGGGCAATCAGCCCCAGCATTTT,CASSLTGGNQPQHF
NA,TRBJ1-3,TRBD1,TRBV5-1,TGCGCCAGCAGCTTGGCTGGGACAGGGGCTGGAAACACCATATATTTT,CASSLAGTGAGNTIYF
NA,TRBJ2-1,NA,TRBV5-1,TGCGCCAGCAGTCAAGGACAGCTTTACAATGAGCAGTTCTTC,CASSQGQLYNEQFF
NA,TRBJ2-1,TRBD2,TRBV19,TGTGCCAGTAGTATAGGCCTAGCGGTAAGATACAATGAGCAGTTCTTC,CASSIGLAVRYNEQFF
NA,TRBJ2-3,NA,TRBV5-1,TGCGCCAGCAGCCTCGGACCCGCGGGAGATACGCAGTATTTT,CASSLGPAGDTQYF
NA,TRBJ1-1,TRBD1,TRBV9,TGTGCCAGCAGCACCAGACAGGGCTTGAACACTGAAGCTTTCTTT,CASSTRQGLNTEAFF
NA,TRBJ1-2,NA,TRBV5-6,TGTGCCAGCAGATTTGAAGACGGATACTATGGCTACACCTTC,CASRFEDGYYGYTF
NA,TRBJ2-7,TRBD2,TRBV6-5,TGTGCCAGCAGGGCCGGACTAGTGAACTCCTACGAGCAGTACTTC,CASRAGLVNSYEQYF
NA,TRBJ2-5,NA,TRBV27,TGTGCCAGCAGAATACTTGGGACTGGGGGGGAGACCCAGTACTTC,CASRILGTGGETQYF
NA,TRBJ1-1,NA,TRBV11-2,TGTGCCAGCAGCTCGTACATGAACACTGAAGCTTTCTTT,CASSSYMNTEAFF
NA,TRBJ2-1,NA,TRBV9,TGTGCCAGCAGCGTATTGGGCGGCTCCTACAATGAGCAGTTCTTC,CASSVLGGSYNEQFF
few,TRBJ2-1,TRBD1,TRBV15,TGTGCCACCAGCAGTGGGACAGGCCCCGGGGATGAGCAGTTCTTC,CATSSGTGPGDEQFF
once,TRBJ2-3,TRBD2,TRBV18,TGTGCCAGCTCACCACGACTAGCGGGGAGCACAGATACGCAGTATTTT,CASSPRLAGSTDTQYF
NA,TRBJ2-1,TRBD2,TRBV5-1,TGCGCCAGCAGCTTGGGGACTAGCGGTAATGAGCAGTTCTTC,CASSLGTSGNEQFF
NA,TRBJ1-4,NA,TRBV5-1,TGCGCCAGCAGCTTGGCCGGATTTGGGGGTACTCATGAAAAACTGTTTTTT,CASSLAGFGGTHEKLFF
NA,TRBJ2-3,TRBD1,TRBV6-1,TGTGCCAGCAGTGTGACAGGGGTACGGGATACGCAGTATTTT,CASSVTGVRDTQYF
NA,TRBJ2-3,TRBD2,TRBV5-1,TGCGCCAGCAGCCCAGGACTAGCGGTCACAGATACGCAGTATTTT,CASSPGLAVTDTQYF
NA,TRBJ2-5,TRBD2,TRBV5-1,TGCGCCAGCACTCCTCGCCGGGGGGGCGGGCAAGAGACCCAGTACTTC,CASTPRRGGGQETQYF
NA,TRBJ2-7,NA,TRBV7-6,TGTGCTAGCAGCTTAGAGGGTGGGCTGAACGAGCAGTACTTC,CASSLEGGLNEQYF
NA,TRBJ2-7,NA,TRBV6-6,TGTGCCAGCAGTTACTCGCGGTCTAGGGGCGAGCAGTACTTC,CASSYSRSRGEQYF
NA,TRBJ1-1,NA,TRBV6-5,TGTGCCAGCAGTTACTCAACAGGGAACCCTGAAGCTTTCTTT,CASSYSTGNPEAFF
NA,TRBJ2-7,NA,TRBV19,TGTGCCAGTAGTATAGGGTTTTCCTACGAGCAGTACTTC,CASSIGFSYEQYF
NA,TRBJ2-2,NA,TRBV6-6,TGTGCCAGCACCCTAGTCGGCGCCGGGGAGCTGTTTTTT,CASTLVGAGELFF
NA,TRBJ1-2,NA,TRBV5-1,TGCGCCAGCAGCCCGGACACCTCTAACTATGGCTACACCTTC,CASSPDTSNYGYTF
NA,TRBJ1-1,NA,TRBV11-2,TGTGCCAGCAGCCCCGCGTCGTTCGCTGAAGCTTTCTTT,CASSPASFAEAFF
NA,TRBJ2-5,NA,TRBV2,TGTGCCAGCAGCCAAGGCTCGGAAGAGACCCAGTACTTC,CASSQGSEETQYF
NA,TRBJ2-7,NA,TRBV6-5,TGTGCCAGCACCTGGGACCCCCAATACGAGCAGTACTTC,CASTWDPQYEQYF
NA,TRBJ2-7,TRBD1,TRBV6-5,TGTGCCAGCAGAGGCGAGGGGGCGCGATACGAGCAGTACTTC,CASRGEGARYEQYF
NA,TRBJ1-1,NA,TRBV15,TGTGCCACCAGCAGAGGTCCGAAAGGGGGGACTGAAGCTTTCTTT,CATSRGPKGGTEAFF
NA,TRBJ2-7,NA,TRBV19,TGTGCCAGTAGAAAGCGGTCGACCTACGATCGATCTACGACCTACGAGCAGTACTTC,CASRKRSTYDRSTTYEQYF
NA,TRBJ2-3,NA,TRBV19,TGTGCCAGTAGTATGGGAGGCCAAGGGACAGATACGCAGTATTTT,CASSMGGQGTDTQYF
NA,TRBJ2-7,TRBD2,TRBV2,TGTGCCAGCGAGGGACTAGCGGCCTACGAGCAGTACTTC,CASEGLAAYEQYF
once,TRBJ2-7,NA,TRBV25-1,TGTGCCAGCAGTCCCTACGTTGAACCGAGCTCCTACGAGCAGTACTTC,CASSPYVEPSSYEQYF
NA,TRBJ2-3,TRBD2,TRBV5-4,TGTGCCAGCAGCTCCATAGCGGGAGAGACAGATACGCAGTATTTT,CASSSIAGETDTQYF
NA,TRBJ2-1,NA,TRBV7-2,TGTGCCAGCAGCTTTTATTCTAGCAGGGACAATGAGCAGTTCTTC,CASSFYSSRDNEQFF
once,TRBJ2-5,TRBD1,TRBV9,TGTGCCAGCGCGCAGCGACAGGGGACGAAAGAGACCCAGTACTTC,CASAQRQGTKETQYF
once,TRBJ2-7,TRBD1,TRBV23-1,TGCGCCAGCACCCCGGACAGGGCCGGCTACGAGCAGTACTTC,CASTPDRAGYEQYF
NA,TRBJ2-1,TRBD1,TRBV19,TGTGCCAGTAGTATGGAGGACAGGGACAGAAGGCAGTTCTTC,CASSMEDRDRRQFF
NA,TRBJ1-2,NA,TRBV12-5,TGTGCTAGTGGTTTGCCTGGTATCTACTATGGCTACACCTTC,CASGLPGIYYGYTF